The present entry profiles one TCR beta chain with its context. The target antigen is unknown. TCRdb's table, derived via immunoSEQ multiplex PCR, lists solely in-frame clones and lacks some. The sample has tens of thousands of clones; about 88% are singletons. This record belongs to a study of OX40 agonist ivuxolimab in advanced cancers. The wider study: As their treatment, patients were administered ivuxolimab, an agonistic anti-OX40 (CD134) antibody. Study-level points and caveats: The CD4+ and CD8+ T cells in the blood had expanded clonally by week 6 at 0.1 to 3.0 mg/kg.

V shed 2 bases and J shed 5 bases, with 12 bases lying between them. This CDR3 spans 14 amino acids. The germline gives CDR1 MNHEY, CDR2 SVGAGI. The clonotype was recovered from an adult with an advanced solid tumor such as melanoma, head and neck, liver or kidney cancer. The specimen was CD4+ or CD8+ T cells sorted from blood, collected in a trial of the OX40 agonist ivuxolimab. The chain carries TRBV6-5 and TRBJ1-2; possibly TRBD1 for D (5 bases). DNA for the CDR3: TGTGCCAGCAGTTACGGTGCAGGGAGTTATGGCTACACCTTC. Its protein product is CASSYGAGSYGYTF.